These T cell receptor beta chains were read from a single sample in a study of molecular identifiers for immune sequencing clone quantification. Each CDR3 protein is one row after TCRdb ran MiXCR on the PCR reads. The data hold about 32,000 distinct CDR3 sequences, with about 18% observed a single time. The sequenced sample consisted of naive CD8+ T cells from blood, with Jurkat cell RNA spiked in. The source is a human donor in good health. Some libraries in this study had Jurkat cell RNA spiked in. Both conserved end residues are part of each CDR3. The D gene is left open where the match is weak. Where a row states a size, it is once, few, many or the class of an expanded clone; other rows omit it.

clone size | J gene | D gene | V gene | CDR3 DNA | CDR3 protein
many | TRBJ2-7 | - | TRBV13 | TGTGCCAGCAGCTTAGCATGGGGCGATTACGAGCAGTACTTC | CASSLAWGDYEQYF
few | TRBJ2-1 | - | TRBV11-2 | TGTGCCAGCAAGACCAGTGGGTTAGCCTTTTACAATGAGCAGTTCTTC | CASKTSGLAFYNEQFF
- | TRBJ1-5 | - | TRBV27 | TGTGCCAGCAGTTTATCAGGGCAGAATAGCAATCAGCCCCAGCATTTT | CASSLSGQNSNQPQHF
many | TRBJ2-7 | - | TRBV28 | TGTGCCAGCGAACCCGCCGGGGTCGGAGCCTACGAGCAGTACTTC | CASEPAGVGAYEQYF
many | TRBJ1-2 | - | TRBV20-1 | TGCAGTGCTAGAGAACGGCGGGTCCTGGACTACACCTTC | CSARERRVLDYTF
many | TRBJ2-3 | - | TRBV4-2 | TGTGCCAGCAGCCCTAGTCACGGAGGGACAGATACGCAGTATTTT | CASSPSHGGTDTQYF
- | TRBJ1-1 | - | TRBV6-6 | TGTGCCAGCAGTTATACGTGGGGACGGATGAACACTGAAGCTTTCTTT | CASSYTWGRMNTEAFF
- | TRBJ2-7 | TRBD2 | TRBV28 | TGTGCCAGCAGTCCTTTAGCCCCGGGACTAGAAAATTACTACGAGCAGTACTTC | CASSPLAPGLENYYEQYF
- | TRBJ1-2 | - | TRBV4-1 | TGCGCCAGCAGCCAAGATAACCAGAACTATGGCTACACCTTC | CASSQDNQNYGYTF
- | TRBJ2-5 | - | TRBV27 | TGTGCCAGCAACTCGGGACGCAGCCAAGAGACCCAGTACTTC | CASNSGRSQETQYF
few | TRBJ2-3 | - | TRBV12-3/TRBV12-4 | TGTGCCAGCAGTTTAGCGGGGTCCGCAGATACGCAGTATTTT | CASSLAGSADTQYF
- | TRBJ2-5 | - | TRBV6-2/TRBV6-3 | TGTGCCAGCAAGAGGCGGAAGCACGAGACCCAGTACTTC | CASKRRKHETQYF
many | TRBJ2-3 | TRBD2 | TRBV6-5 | TGTGCCAGCAGTTACTCGCCACGGGGGGGATACACAGATACGCAGTATTTT | CASSYSPRGGYTDTQYF
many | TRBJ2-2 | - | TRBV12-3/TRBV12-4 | TGTGCCAGCAGTCCCCTTGACACTAGTACCGGGGAGCTGTTTTTT | CASSPLDTSTGELFF
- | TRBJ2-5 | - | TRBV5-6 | TGTGCCAGCAGCTTGAGTCAGGGGAGAGAGGCCCAGTACTTC | CASSLSQGREAQYF
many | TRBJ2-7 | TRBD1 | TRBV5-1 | TGCGCCAGCAGCTTGGATACAGGGGGCTACGAGCAGTACTTC | CASSLDTGGYEQYF
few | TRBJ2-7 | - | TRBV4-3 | TGCGCCAGCAGCCAAGCGACGTTATCGCGGGAGCAGTACTTC | CASSQATLSREQYF
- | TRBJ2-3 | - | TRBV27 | TGTGCCAGCAGCACCGTCAGGGTCGGCAGCATAGATACGCAGTATTTT | CASSTVRVGSIDTQYF
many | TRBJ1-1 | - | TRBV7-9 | TGTGCCAGCAGCTCCGCCATGAGGGTTGACACTGAAGCTTTCTTT | CASSSAMRVDTEAFF
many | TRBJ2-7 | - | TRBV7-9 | TGTGCCAGCAGCCCAGTTATTGACTACGAGCAGTACTTC | CASSPVIDYEQYF
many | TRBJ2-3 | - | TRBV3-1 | TGTGCCAGCAGCCAAGATCGGGTAGCCAGCACAGATACGCAGTATTTT | CASSQDRVASTDTQYF
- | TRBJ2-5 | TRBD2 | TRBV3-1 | TGTGCCAGCAGCCAAGACTGGCCTAGCGGGGGGGTGGAGACCCAGTACTTC | CASSQDWPSGGVETQYF